The text below deals with one T cell receptor (beta chain). Sequencing was performed with immunoSEQ multiplex PCR; in TCRdb, only in-frame clones are kept and a portion is missing. The table includes approximately 31,000 clones, around 93% detected once. Trimming removed 1 base from V and 4 bases from J; junction bases left unmatched: 4. This CDR3 contains 15 residues. Germline CDR1 and CDR2: LGHNA and YNFKEQ. The data originate from a study of T cell changes during pregnancy in multiple sclerosis. Sequencing was performed on CD4+ T cells from peripheral blood mononuclear cells, taken in the second trimester of pregnancy. The rearrangement uses TRBV4-2 and TRBJ2-7, with 10 bases matching TRBD2. The TCR comes from a female donor with multiple sclerosis, enrolled in a pregnancy study. DNA of the CDR3: TGTGCCAGCAGCCAAGCCGGGACTAGCGAGTACGAGCAGTACTTC. Translating it yields CASSQAGTSEYEQYF.